These T cell receptor beta chains were read from a single sample in a study of somatic mutations in cytotoxic T cells in rheumatoid arthritis. TCRdb's copy holds only in-frame clones and misses some; the assay was immunoSEQ multiplex PCR. The table records 15,000 to 20,000 clones, 80% of them present only once. Specimen: CD8+ T cells sorted from blood. The receptor set was obtained from an adult with rheumatoid arthritis. The conserved cysteine and the conserved F or W are not part of the CDR3 here. Fields, in order: V gene, CDR3 protein.

v_call: TRBV9
cdr3_aa: ASSVGISTEAF

v_call: TRBV7-9
cdr3_aa: ASSPRDRGITDTQY

v_call: TRBV19
cdr3_aa: ASSFAFSSYNEQF

v_call: TRBV5-1
cdr3_aa: ASTLGGDGYT

v_call: TRBV23-1
cdr3_aa: ASSQARTPRFDGYT

v_call: TRBV5-5
cdr3_aa: ASSRTGQGSYEQY

v_call: TRBV6-6
cdr3_aa: AITRRGGDEKLF

v_call: TRBV28
cdr3_aa: ANWGLDGYT

v_call: TRBV5-1
cdr3_aa: ASRLQGGPGNTIY

v_call: TRBV9
cdr3_aa: ASSVAGVTTDTQY

v_call: TRBV6-4
cdr3_aa: ASSPTGANTEAF

v_call: TRBV7-8
cdr3_aa: ASSQGSSYNSPLH

v_call: TRBV7-9
cdr3_aa: ASPPGASTDTQY

v_call: TRBV7-2
cdr3_aa: ASSLNVMNTEAF

v_call: TRBV28
cdr3_aa: ASSTALLTPRTEAF

v_call: TRBV6-1
cdr3_aa: ASSEFSYEQY

v_call: TRBV2
cdr3_aa: ASSEPGRRVDEQY

v_call: TRBV5-6
cdr3_aa: ASSVDRGNEKLF

v_call: TRBV6-5
cdr3_aa: ASRAKGRGNQPQH

v_call: TRBV7-9
cdr3_aa: ASSLQGSNQPQH

v_call: TRBV6-4
cdr3_aa: ASSVLAGDTDTQY

v_call: TRBV6-1
cdr3_aa: ASSTREGRNTIY

v_call: TRBV5-1
cdr3_aa: ASTPGGVGYT

v_call: TRBV7-8
cdr3_aa: ASSSNKRGNTEAF

v_call: TRBV27
cdr3_aa: ASSLMGGTGANYGYT

v_call: TRBV6-4
cdr3_aa: ASRQAETGELF

v_call: TRBV21-1
cdr3_aa: ASSIPGTFYSNQPQH

v_call: TRBV15
cdr3_aa: ATSGSLAGGPNNEQF

v_call: TRBV9
cdr3_aa: ASSVAGTSPRNEQF

v_call: TRBV6-1
cdr3_aa: ASSEAEAGSHGYT

v_call: TRBV15
cdr3_aa: ATSAGGTLGNEQF

v_call: TRBV5-1
cdr3_aa: ASSLVGQGLHNEQF

v_call: TRBV10-3
cdr3_aa: AISDPALRGQY

v_call: TRBV5-1
cdr3_aa: ASSLQRVGGEQY

v_call: TRBV28
cdr3_aa: ASSISGGYEQY

v_call: TRBV9
cdr3_aa: ASSASSGGEYNEQF

v_call: TRBV7-3
cdr3_aa: ASSQGAFTEAF

v_call: TRBV27
cdr3_aa: ASSMAGYNEKLF

v_call: TRBV5-1
cdr3_aa: ASSRTWLTSDYEQY

v_call: TRBV20-1
cdr3_aa: SAPKDTEAF

v_call: TRBV10-3
cdr3_aa: AISAISSGQGSSYEQY

v_call: TRBV9
cdr3_aa: ASSVGQTVNDEQY

v_call: TRBV7-3
cdr3_aa: ASSSSGGATDTQY

v_call: TRBV6-4
cdr3_aa: ASSDSQGAGELF

v_call: TRBV5-1
cdr3_aa: ASSSRTGVVYEQY

v_call: TRBV9
cdr3_aa: ASSVAQRERETQY

v_call: TRBV9
cdr3_aa: ASSVGLGGYEQY

v_call: TRBV5-4
cdr3_aa: ASSLAPKGGDEQY

v_call: TRBV7-6
cdr3_aa: ASSLGGGNTGELF

v_call: TRBV9
cdr3_aa: ASSVGGTGELF

v_call: TRBV11-1
cdr3_aa: ASSPGRSGLVETQY

v_call: TRBV6-6
cdr3_aa: ASSSPGGGGGNEQF

v_call: TRBV2
cdr3_aa: ASSEGTGLNEKLF

v_call: TRBV11-2
cdr3_aa: ASSLAGPAREQY

v_call: TRBV19
cdr3_aa: ASSTRQPPSNQPQH

v_call: TRBV7-9
cdr3_aa: ASSLGRGRTEAF

v_call: TRBV10-3
cdr3_aa: AAQGGGETQY

v_call: TRBV27
cdr3_aa: ASSLGGRNIQY

v_call: TRBV5-1
cdr3_aa: ASSLAGTGVDYGYT

v_call: TRBV11-3
cdr3_aa: ASSFRVRNTEAF